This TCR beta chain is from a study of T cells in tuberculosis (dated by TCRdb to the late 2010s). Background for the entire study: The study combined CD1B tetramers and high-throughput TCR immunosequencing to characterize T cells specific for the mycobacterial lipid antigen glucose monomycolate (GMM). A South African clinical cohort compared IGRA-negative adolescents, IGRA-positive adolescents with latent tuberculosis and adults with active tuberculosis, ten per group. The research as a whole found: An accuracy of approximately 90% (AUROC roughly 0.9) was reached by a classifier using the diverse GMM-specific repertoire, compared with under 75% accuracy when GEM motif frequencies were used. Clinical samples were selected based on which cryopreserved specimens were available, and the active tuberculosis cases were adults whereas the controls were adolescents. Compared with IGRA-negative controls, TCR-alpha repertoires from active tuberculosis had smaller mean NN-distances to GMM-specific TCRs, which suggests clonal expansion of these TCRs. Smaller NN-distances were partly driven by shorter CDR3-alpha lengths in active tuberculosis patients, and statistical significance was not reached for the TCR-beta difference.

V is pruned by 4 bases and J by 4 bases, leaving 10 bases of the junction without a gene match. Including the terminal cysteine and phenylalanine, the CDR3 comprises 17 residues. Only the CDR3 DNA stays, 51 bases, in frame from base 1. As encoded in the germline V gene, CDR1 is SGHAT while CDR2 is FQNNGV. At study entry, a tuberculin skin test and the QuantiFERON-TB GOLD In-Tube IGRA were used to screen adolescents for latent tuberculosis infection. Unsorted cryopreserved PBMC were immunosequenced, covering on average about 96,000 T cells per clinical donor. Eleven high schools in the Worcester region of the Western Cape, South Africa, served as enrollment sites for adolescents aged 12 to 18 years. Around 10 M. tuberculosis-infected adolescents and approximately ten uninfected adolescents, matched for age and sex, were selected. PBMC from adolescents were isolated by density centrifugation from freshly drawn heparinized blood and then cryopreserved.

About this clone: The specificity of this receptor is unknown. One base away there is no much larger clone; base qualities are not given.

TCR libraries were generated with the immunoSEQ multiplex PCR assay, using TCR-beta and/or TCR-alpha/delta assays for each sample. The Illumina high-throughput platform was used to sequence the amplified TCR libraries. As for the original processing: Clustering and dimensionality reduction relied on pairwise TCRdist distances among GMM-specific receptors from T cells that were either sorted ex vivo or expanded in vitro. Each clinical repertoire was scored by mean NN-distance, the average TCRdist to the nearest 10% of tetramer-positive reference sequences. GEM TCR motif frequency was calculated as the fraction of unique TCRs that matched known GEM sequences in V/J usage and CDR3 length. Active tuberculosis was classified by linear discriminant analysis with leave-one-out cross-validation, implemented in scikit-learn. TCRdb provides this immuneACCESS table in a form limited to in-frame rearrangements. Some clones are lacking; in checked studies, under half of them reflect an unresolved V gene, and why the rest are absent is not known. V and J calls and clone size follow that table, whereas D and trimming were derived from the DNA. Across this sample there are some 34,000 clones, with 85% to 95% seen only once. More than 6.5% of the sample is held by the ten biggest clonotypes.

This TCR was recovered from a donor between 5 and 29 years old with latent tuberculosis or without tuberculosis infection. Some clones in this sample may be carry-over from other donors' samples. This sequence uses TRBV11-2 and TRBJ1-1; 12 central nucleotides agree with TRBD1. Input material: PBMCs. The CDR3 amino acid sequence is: CASSSRDRGRVGTEAFF. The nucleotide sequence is TGTGCCAGCAGCTCCCGGGACAGGGGGCGCGTGGGCACTGAAGCTTTCTTT.